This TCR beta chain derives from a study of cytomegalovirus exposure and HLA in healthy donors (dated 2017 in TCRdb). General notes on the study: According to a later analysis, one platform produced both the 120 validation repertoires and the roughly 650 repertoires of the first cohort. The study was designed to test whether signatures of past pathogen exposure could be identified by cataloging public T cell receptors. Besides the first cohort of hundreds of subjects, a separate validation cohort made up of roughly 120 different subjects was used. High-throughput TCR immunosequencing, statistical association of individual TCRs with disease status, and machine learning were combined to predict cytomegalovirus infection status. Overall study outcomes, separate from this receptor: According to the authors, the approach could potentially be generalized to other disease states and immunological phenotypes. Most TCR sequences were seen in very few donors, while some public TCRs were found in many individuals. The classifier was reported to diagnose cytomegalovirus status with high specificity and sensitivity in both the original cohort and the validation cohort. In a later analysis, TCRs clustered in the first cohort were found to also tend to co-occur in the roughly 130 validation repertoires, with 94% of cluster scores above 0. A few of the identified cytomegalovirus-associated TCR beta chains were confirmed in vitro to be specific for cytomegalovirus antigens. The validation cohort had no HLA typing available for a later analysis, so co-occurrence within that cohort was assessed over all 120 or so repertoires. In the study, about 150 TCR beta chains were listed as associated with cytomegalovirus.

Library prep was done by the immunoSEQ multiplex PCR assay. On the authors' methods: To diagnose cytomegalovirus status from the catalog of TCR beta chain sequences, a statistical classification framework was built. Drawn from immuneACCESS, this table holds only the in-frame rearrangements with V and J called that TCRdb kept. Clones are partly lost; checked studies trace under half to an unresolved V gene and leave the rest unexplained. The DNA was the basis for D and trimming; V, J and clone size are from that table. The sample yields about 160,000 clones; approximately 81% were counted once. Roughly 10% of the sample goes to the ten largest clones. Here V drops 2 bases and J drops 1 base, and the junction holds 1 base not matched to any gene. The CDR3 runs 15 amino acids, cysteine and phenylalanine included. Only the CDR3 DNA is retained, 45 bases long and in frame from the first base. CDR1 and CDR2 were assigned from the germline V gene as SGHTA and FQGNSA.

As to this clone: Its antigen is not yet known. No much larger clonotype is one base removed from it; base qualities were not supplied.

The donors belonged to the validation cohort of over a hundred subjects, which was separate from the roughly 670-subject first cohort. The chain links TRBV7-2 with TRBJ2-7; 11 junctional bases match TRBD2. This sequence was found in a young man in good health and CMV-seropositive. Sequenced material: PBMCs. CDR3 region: CASSLLAGGSYEQYF. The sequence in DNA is TGTGCCAGCAGCTTACTAGCGGGGGGTTCCTACGAGCAGTACTTC.